This TCR beta chain emerged from a study of post-analysis software for immune sequencing data. Unique molecular identifiers were present in the TCR beta cDNA libraries. TCRdb used MiXCR to reprocess the PCR reads, holding one entry per CDR3 protein. The sample contains approximately 770,000 distinct CDR3 sequences, just over 45% of which appear only once. The V end lost 3 bases, the J end lost 14 bases, and 13 bases lay between the germline ends. This CDR3 contains 12 residues. Findings and limits, study-wide: Samples from one preparation batch, clustered by F measure, grouped strongly together. The study found TRBV5-6, TRBV5-1 and TRBV20-1 among 4 or 5 TRBV segments more frequent in patients than controls.

Of note for this clonotype: What it binds is unknown.

The gene calls are TRBV12-3 or TRBV12-4 and TRBJ1-4, with no clear D. The sequence derives from a girl aged 5-17 years with multiple sclerosis. The sequencing input was blood. The CDR3 is CASSFLDGALFF. DNA for the CDR3: TGTGCCAGCAGTTTCCTGGACGGAGCCCTGTTTTTT.